Listed below are T cell receptor beta chains from one sample, sequenced in a study of a mutant IDH1 vaccine in newly diagnosed glioma. Some clones are missing from TCRdb's copy, which holds only in-frame ones; the method was immunoSEQ multiplex PCR. The sample yields 100,000 to 150,000 clones, around four fifths seen once. No cognate antigen is known for these TCRs. This specimen was PBMCs, taken from a glioma patient whose treatment included an IDH1 peptide vaccine. These receptor sequences come from a man aged 35 to 55 with glioma. Each CDR3 is given with its conserved first and last residue. The D gene is left open where the match is weak. Part of the rows lack a size; the others show once, few, many or a class for expanded clones.

TRBJ1-3 | - | - | TRBV27 | CASSKGISGNTIYF | TGTGCCAGCAGTAAGGGGATATCTGGAAACACCATATATTTT
TRBJ2-7 | TRBD1 | - | TRBV11-2 | CASSLARGRYEQYF | TGTGCCAGCAGCTTAGCCAGGGGGAGATACGAGCAGTACTTC
TRBJ2-1 | TRBD2 | few | TRBV6-5 | CASSYLGLADEQFF | TGTGCCAGCAGTTATCTCGGACTAGCGGATGAGCAGTTCTTC
TRBJ2-1 | TRBD1 | - | TRBV11-2 | CASSPEHRGHLEQFF | TGTGCCAGCAGCCCCGAACACAGGGGGCACCTTGAGCAGTTCTTC
TRBJ2-2 | - | - | TRBV7-2 | CASSPEPMTGELFF | TGTGCCAGCAGCCCGGAACCTATGACCGGGGAGCTGTTTTTT
TRBJ2-2 | TRBD1 | - | TRBV10-3 | CAIRPGQLTGELFF | TGTGCCATCAGGCCGGGACAGCTGACCGGGGAGCTGTTTTTT
TRBJ2-5 | TRBD1 | - | TRBV11-2 | CASSARDRGQETQYF | TGTGCCAGCAGCGCCCGGGACAGGGGACAAGAGACCCAGTACTTC
TRBJ2-3 | - | - | TRBV14 | CASSQDGAGSTDTQYF | TGTGCCAGCAGCCAAGATGGGGCAGGGAGCACAGATACGCAGTATTTT
TRBJ2-5 | - | - | TRBV29-1 | CSVDKGDQETQYF | TGCAGCGTTGATAAAGGGGACCAAGAGACCCAGTACTTC
TRBJ2-3 | - | - | TRBV10-3 | CAISDPAPGVWTQYF | TGTGCCATCAGTGACCCAGCCCCTGGAGTCTGGACGCAGTATTTT
TRBJ2-2 | TRBD2 | - | TRBV7-8 | CASSLVAGFNGGELFF | TGTGCCAGCAGCTTAGTAGCGGGATTTAATGGCGGGGAGCTGTTTTTT
TRBJ1-5 | TRBD1 | - | TRBV5-1 | CASRRGQGVIFCQPQHF | TGCGCCAGCAGGAGAGGGCAGGGGGTAATTTTTTGTCAGCCCCAGCATTTT
TRBJ2-7 | TRBD1 | - | TRBV10-1 | CASSDRGNEQYF | TGCGCCAGCAGTGACAGGGGGAACGAGCAGTACTTC
TRBJ2-5 | - | - | TRBV9 | CASSGPQETQYF | TGTGCCAGCAGCGGTCCCCAAGAGACCCAGTACTTC
TRBJ2-5 | TRBD1 | once | TRBV4-1 | CASSQQGQGTETQYF | TGCGCCAGCAGCCAGCAGGGACAGGGGACGGAGACCCAGTACTTC
TRBJ1-3 | - | - | TRBV19 | CASMSGGNTIYF | TGTGCCAGTATGAGTGGTGGAAACACCATATATTTT
TRBJ1-2 | - | - | TRBV29-1 | CSVDDRLTYGYTF | TGCAGCGTTGACGACAGGTTAACCTATGGCTACACCTTC
TRBJ2-1 | TRBD1 | - | TRBV19 | CASSIGTGSYNEQFF | TGTGCCAGTAGTATAGGGACAGGCTCCTACAATGAGCAGTTCTTC
TRBJ2-5 | - | - | TRBV5-1 | CASSFRKTQYF | TGCGCCAGCAGCTTTCGCAAGACCCAGTACTTC
TRBJ1-1 | - | few | TRBV20-1 | CSARTGAAFF | TGCAGTGCTCGGACGGGAGCCGCTTTCTTT
TRBJ1-2 | - | few | TRBV18 | CASSPGDYGYTF | TGTGCCAGCTCACCAGGCGATTATGGCTACACCTTC
TRBJ1-1 | - | - | TRBV2 | CASPLGGRQNTEAFF | TGTGCCAGTCCCCTGGGAGGGAGACAGAACACTGAAGCTTTCTTT
TRBJ1-2 | - | - | TRBV6-6 | CASRNWGRSYGYTF | TGTGCCAGCAGAAACTGGGGGCGCAGCTATGGCTACACCTTC
TRBJ2-2 | - | - | TRBV7-9 | CASSSLLATSPGELFF | TGTGCCAGCAGCTCGTTACTAGCCACGAGTCCCGGGGAGCTGTTTTTT
TRBJ2-7 | - | - | TRBV2 | CARLLSSYEQYF | TGTGCCAGACTCTTAAGCTCCTACGAGCAGTACTTC
TRBJ2-7 | TRBD2 | once | TRBV7-2 | CASSLGVAGGPPISYEQYF | TGTGCCAGCAGCTTAGGGGTGGCGGGAGGGCCACCTATCTCCTACGAGCAGTACTTC
TRBJ1-5 | TRBD1 | - | TRBV4-1 | CASSQDQTGAMQPQHF | TGCGCCAGCAGCCAAGATCAGACAGGGGCTATGCAGCCCCAGCATTTT
TRBJ2-3 | TRBD2 | - | TRBV10-2 | CASSALAGGPPDTQYF | TGCGCCAGCAGTGCACTAGCGGGAGGGCCCCCAGATACGCAGTATTTT
TRBJ2-3 | - | - | TRBV6-5 | CASMAPGTDTQYF | TGTGCCAGCATGGCCCCGGGCACAGATACGCAGTATTTT
TRBJ1-6 | - | few | TRBV11-1 | CASSIRRVGSYNSPLHF | TGTGCCAGCAGCATCCGCAGGGTTGGCTCCTATAATTCACCCCTCCACTTT
TRBJ2-1 | TRBD1 | - | TRBV6-1 | CASSSGQGAANEQFF | TGTGCCAGCAGTTCTGGTCAGGGGGCTGCTAATGAGCAGTTCTTC
TRBJ2-7 | - | - | TRBV11-2 | CASSLGTGSYEQYF | TGTGCCAGCAGCTTAGGGACGGGGTCCTACGAGCAGTACTTC
TRBJ2-7 | TRBD2 | - | TRBV9 | CASSVGTSGSYEQYF | TGTGCCAGCAGCGTAGGGACTAGCGGCTCCTACGAGCAGTACTTC
TRBJ2-3 | - | once | TRBV6-5 | CASRSQGRGDTQYF | TGTGCCAGCAGGTCACAGGGAAGGGGAGATACGCAGTATTTT
TRBJ2-1 | - | - | TRBV10-3 | CAISVDSQGNNEQFF | TGTGCCATCAGTGTGGACAGCCAGGGAAACAATGAGCAGTTCTTC
TRBJ1-1 | - | - | TRBV29-1 | CSVDLAANTEAFF | TGCAGCGTTGATCTGGCGGCCAACACTGAAGCTTTCTTT
TRBJ2-1 | - | - | TRBV12-5 | CASGLQVGGPNEQFF | TGTGCTAGTGGTTTGCAAGTGGGGGGTCCCAATGAGCAGTTCTTC
TRBJ2-1 | - | - | TRBV7-2 | CASSRAIGDYNEQFF | TGTGCCAGCAGCCGGGCCATCGGGGACTACAATGAGCAGTTCTTC
TRBJ2-5 | TRBD2 | - | TRBV4-2 | CASSQESESSGGRETQYF | TGTGCCAGCAGCCAAGAATCGGAGTCTAGCGGGGGTAGGGAGACCCAGTACTTC
TRBJ2-7 | - | many | TRBV7-9 | CASSSQVYEQYF | TGTGCCAGCAGCTCCCAGGTTTACGAGCAGTACTTC
TRBJ2-2 | TRBD1 | - | TRBV6-5 | CASRVGQGATGELFF | TGTGCCAGCCGCGTAGGGCAGGGGGCGACCGGGGAGCTGTTTTTT
TRBJ2-3 | - | - | TRBV30 | CAWVPRRGRTDTQYF | TGTGCCTGGGTCCCGAGGAGGGGACGCACAGATACGCAGTATTTT
TRBJ2-7 | TRBD2 | - | TRBV7-2 | CASSSSGGAYEQYF | TGTGCCAGCAGCTCCTCCGGGGGGGCCTACGAGCAGTACTTC
TRBJ2-3 | TRBD2 | - | TRBV19 | CASSMGGGRYTDTQYF | TGTGCCAGTAGTATGGGAGGCGGGAGATACACAGATACGCAGTATTTT
TRBJ2-7 | - | - | TRBV2 | CASSEAPVSSYEQYF | TGTGCCAGCAGTGAAGCGCCAGTTAGCTCCTACGAGCAGTACTTC
TRBJ2-3 | - | - | TRBV6-5 | CASSSRTEATDTQYF | TGTGCCAGCAGTTCCAGGACTGAGGCCACAGATACGCAGTATTTT
TRBJ2-1 | TRBD2 | - | TRBV27 | CASSITSGPWDEQFF | TGTGCCAGCAGCATCACTAGCGGGCCATGGGATGAGCAGTTCTTC
TRBJ1-2 | - | - | TRBV4-1 | CASSRRVNYGYTF | TGCGCCAGCAGCCGAAGGGTTAACTATGGCTACACCTTC
TRBJ2-2 | TRBD2 | - | TRBV7-3 | CASSLLAGAVTGELFF | TGTGCCAGCAGCTTACTAGCGGGAGCGGTCACCGGGGAGCTGTTTTTT
TRBJ2-1 | - | - | TRBV7-7 | CASSLDLMFMQFF | TGTGCTAGCAGCCTAGACTTGATGTTTATGCAGTTCTTC
TRBJ1-4 | TRBD1 | - | TRBV7-8 | CASSLTQGAANEKLFF | TGTGCCAGCAGCTTAACACAGGGGGCGGCTAATGAAAAACTGTTTTTT
TRBJ2-3 | - | - | TRBV7-6 | CASSLAPTVGSTDTQYF | TGTGCCAGCAGCTTAGCACCAACAGTGGGAAGCACAGATACGCAGTATTTT
TRBJ1-4 | - | - | TRBV11-2 | CASSLAWGSNEKLFF | TGTGCCAGCAGCTTAGCTTGGGGGTCTAATGAAAAACTGTTTTTT
TRBJ2-3 | - | - | TRBV11-2 | CASSLDWDTQYF | TGTGCCAGCAGCTTAGATTGGGATACGCAGTATTTT
TRBJ1-3 | TRBD1 | - | TRBV9 | CASSAGQGPGNTIYF | TGTGCCAGCAGCGCGGGACAGGGTCCTGGAAACACCATATATTTT
TRBJ2-7 | - | - | TRBV28 | CASSLTRVEQYF | TGTGCCAGCAGTCTTACGAGGGTTGAGCAGTACTTC
TRBJ1-4 | TRBD1 | - | TRBV30 | CVWGPGQGPTGLFF | TGTGTCTGGGGACCGGGACAGGGTCCAACCGGACTGTTTTTT
TRBJ2-4 | TRBD1 | once | TRBV19 | CASRDGQGGIQYF | TGTGCCAGTAGAGATGGACAGGGGGGCATTCAGTACTTC
TRBJ1-4 | - | few | TRBV7-9 | CASSLVRYNEKLFF | TGTGCCAGCAGCTTAGTACGGTATAATGAAAAACTGTTTTTT